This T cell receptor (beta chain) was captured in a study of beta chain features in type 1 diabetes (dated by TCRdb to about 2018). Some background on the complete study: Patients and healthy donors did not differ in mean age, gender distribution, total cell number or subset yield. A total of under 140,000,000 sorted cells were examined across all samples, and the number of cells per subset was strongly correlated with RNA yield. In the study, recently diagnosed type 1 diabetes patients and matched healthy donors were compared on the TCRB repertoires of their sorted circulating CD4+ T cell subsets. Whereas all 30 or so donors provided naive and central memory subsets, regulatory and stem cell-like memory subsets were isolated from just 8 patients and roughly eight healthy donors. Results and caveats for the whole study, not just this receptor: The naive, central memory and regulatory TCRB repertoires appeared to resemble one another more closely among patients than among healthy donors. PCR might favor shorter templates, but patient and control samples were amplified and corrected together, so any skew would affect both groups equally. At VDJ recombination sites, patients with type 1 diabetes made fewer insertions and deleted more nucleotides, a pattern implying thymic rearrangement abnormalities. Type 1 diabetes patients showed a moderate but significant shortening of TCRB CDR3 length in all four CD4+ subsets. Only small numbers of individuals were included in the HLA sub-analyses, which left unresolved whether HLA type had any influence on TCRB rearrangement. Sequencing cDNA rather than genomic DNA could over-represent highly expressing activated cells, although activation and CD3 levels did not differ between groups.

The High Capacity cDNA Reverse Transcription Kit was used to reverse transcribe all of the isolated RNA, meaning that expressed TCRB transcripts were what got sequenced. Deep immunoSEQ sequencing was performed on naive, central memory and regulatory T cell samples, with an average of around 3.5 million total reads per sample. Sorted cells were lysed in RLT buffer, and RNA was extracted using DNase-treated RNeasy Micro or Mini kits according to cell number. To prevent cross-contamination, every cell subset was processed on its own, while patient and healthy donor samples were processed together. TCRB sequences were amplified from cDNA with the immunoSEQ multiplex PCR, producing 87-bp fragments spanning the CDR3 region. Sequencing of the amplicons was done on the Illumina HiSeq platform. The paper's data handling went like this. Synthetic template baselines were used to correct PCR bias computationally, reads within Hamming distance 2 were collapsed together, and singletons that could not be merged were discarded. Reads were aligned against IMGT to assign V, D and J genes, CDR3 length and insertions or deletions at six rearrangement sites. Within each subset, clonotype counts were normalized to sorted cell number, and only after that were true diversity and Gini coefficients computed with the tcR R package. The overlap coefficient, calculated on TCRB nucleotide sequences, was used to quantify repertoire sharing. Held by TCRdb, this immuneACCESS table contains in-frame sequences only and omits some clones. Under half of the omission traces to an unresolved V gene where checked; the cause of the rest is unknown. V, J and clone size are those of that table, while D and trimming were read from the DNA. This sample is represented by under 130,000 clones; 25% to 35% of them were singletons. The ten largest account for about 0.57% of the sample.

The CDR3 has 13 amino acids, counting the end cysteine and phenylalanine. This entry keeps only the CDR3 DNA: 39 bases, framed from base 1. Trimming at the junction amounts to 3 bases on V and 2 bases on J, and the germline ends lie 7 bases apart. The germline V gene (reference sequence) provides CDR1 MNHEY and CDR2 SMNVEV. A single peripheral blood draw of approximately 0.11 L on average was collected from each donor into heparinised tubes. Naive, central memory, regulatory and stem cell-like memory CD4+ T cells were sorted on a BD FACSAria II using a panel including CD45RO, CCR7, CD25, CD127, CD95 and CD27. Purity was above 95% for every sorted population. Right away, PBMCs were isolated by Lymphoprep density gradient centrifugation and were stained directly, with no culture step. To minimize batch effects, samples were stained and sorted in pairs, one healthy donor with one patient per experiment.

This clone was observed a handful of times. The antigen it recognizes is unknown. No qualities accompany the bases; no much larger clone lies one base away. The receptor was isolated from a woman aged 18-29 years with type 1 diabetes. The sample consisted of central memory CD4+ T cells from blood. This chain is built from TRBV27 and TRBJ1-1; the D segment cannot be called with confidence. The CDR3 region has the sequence CASSFTVNTEAFF. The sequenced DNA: TGTGCCAGCAGTTTCACAGTAAACACTGAAGCTTTCTTT.